Below are 12 T cell receptor beta chains sequenced from a single sample in a study of CD8+CD57+ T cells in acquired aplastic anemia. CDR3 and TCR beta VDJ profiling relied on a genomic DNA template. TCRdb ran MiXCR on the reads and lists one entry per CDR3 protein. This table has 150,000 to 180,000 distinct CDR3 sequences, approximately 52% appearing once. All sequencing subjects had displayed CD8+CD57+ cell expansion on flow cytometry. The sample was sorted CD4+, CD8+, or CD8+CD57+ T cells (not recorded which) from PBMCs. The receptor set was obtained from a human donor with aplastic anemia.

The chain uses TRBV20-1 and TRBJ2-5, with TRBD2 matching 7 bases. The germline V gene encodes CDR1 DFQATT and CDR2 SNEGSKA (reference sequence). The CDR3 contains 13 residues. Trimming at V came to 4 bases and at J to 1 base, leaving 3 bases not matched to a gene. The CDR3 sequence: CSAKGGGQETQYF. Here the CDR3 DNA reads TGCAGTGCTAAGGGCGGGGGCCAAGAGACCCAGTACTTC.

This clonotype has just one count. The CDR3 is CASSGDSLRSPLHF. CDR3 bases: TGCGCCAGCAGTGGGGACAGCCTTAGGTCACCCCTCCACTTT. The rearrangement uses TRBV10-1 and TRBJ1-6; 7 nucleotides align to TRBD1. The V gene's germline CDR1 is WNHNN and CDR2 SYGVQD (reference sequence). This CDR3 is 14 amino acids long. Losses at the gene ends were 4 bases for V and 10 bases for J; bases not matched to a gene: 7.

The chain carries TRBV12-3 or TRBV12-4 and TRBJ2-3, with a weak D call TRBD2 (6 bases). The germline V and J ends were trimmed by 6 bases and 4 bases, with 11 bases remaining between them. This CDR3 has 13 amino acids. The DNA of the CDR3 is TGTGCCAGCAGACTAGCTGCGGCAGATACGCAGTATTTT. It translates to CASRLAAADTQYF.

There are many counts of this clonotype. V gene TRBV7-9 combines with J gene TRBJ2-4; a weak D match, TRBD2 (6 bases). The V gene lost 5 bases and the J gene lost 7 bases, with 15 bases spanning the gap. Germline CDR1 is SEHNR and CDR2 is FQNEAQ (reference sequence). The CDR3 loop spans 14 amino acids. As DNA, the CDR3 is TGTGCCAGCAGCGGGGTTGGAGGAGGGAACATTCAGTACTTC. Its protein product is CASSGVGGGNIQYF.

This chain joins TRBV5-1 and TRBJ1-2, with D hard to call. The germline gives CDR1 SGHRS, CDR2 YFSETQ. The CDR3 loop spans 17 amino acids. V was pared by 1 base and J by 0 bases, with 16 bases between. For the CDR3, the DNA is TGCGCCAGCAGCTTGATGGCAGGAGCCGATCCTAACTATGGCTACACCTTC. Protein product: CASSLMAGADPNYGYTF.

This clonotype was recorded many times. Germline and junction disagree at one end, which may indicate a read error. The chain joins TRBV29-1 to TRBJ2-5; D is ambiguous. The CDR3 has 13 amino acids. CDR1 and CDR2 from the germline V gene are SQVTM and ANQGSEA. CDR3 DNA sequence: TGCAGCGTTGAAGACCTCAATATGGAGAGCCAGTACTTC. The encoded protein is CSVEDLNMESQYF.

The gene calls are TRBV12-3 or TRBV12-4 and TRBJ2-7; D remains unclear. This CDR3 spans 12 amino acids. The ends were cut back, 4 bases at V and 3 bases at J, with 7 bases in the middle. CDR3 bases: TGTGCCAGCAGTTGGGTCCTCTACGAGCAGTACTTC. It yields the protein CASSWVLYEQYF.

CDR3 nucleotide sequence: TGTGCCATCAGGGAAGTGGGGGAGAGCCGCAATGAGCAGTTCTTC. Encoded protein: CAIREVGESRNEQFF. V and J are TRBV10-3 and TRBJ2-1; the D call may be TRBD1 or TRBD2 (5 bases each). Deletions cut 6 bases from V and 6 bases from J, with 18 bases between. Per germline, CDR1 ENHRY and CDR2 SYGVKD. This CDR3 is 15 amino acids long.

To note about this clonotype: A junction boundary mismatches the germline segment, possibly from a read error. The chain employs TRBV20-1 and TRBJ2-7, with D perhaps TRBD2 (5 bases). Germline lookup yields CDR1 DFQATT and CDR2 SNEGSKA (reference sequence). The CDR3 spans 13 residues. This CDR3 reads CSACGLSSYEQHF. CDR3 nucleotide sequence: TGCAGTGCTTGTGGACTCAGCTCCTACGAGCAGCACTTC.

The gene calls are TRBV6-5 and TRBJ2-1; D might be TRBD1 (6 bases). In germline, CDR1 is MNHEY, CDR2 SVGAGI. The CDR3 is 15 residues long. V was clipped by 6 bases and J by 3 bases, with 15 bases between them. Here the CDR3 DNA reads TGTGCCAGCAGGGAGCAGGGGATAGGCTACAATGAGCAGTTCTTC. It yields the protein CASREQGIGYNEQFF.

This clonotype has more than one count but fewer than ten. The chain couples TRBV14 to TRBJ1-6, with D hard to call. Germline V gives CDR1 SGHDN, CDR2 FVKESK. Trimming took off 8 bases at V and 7 bases at J, with 9 bases between the two ends. The CDR3 has 12 amino acids. The CDR3 sequence: CASRPGNSPLHF. The DNA for the CDR3 is TGTGCCAGCCGGCCCGGGAATTCACCCCTCCACTTT.

The V call is TRBV19, the J call TRBJ1-5, with 9 bases identical to TRBD1. After removal of 9 bases from V and 4 bases from J, the junction contained 10 bases not matched to a gene. The CDR3 has 15 amino acids. The germline gives CDR1 LNHDA, CDR2 SQIVND (reference sequence). CDR3 residues: CASLPGTGTNQPQHF. The CDR3 nucleotides read TGTGCCAGCCTCCCCGGGACAGGGACTAATCAGCCCCAGCATTTT.